The 15 T cell receptor beta chains below come from one sample, sequenced in a study of technical replicates of blood from a handful of donors. Libraries were prepared by immunoSEQ multiplex PCR; TCRdb keeps only in-frame clonotypes and omits some of them. The sample holds fewer than 100,000 clones, around 89% seen once. Sequencing was done on a sample of T cells isolated from PBMCs. These receptors all come from a human donor in good health.

The rearrangement links TRBV6-1 to TRBJ1-3; D uncertain. Looked up from germline, CDR1 is MNHNS and CDR2 is SASEGT. Between the trimmed V and J ends, which lost 9 bases and 4 bases, there was a span of 16 bases. The CDR3 has 14 residues. The CDR3 spells CASLQAFPGNTIYF. Here the CDR3 DNA reads TGTGCCAGTCTCCAAGCGTTCCCGGGAAACACCATATATTTT.

The gene calls are TRBV5-6 and TRBJ2-1; D is undetermined. V dropped 2 bases and J dropped 10 bases, with 19 bases sitting between them. The CDR3 extends over 15 amino acids. Germline V gives CDR1 SGHDT, CDR2 YYEEEE. The CDR3 DNA sequence: TGTGCCAGCAGCTTCGTGCCGGTCGAGAGATTCGAGCAGTTCTTC. Amino acids: CASSFVPVERFEQFF.

This clone was counted between two and nine times. V usage is TRBV27 and J usage is TRBJ2-3, with a weak D call TRBD1 (8 bases). Germline V lookup: CDR1 MNHEY, CDR2 SMNVEV (reference sequence). There are 15 residues in the CDR3. Between the trimmed V and J ends, which lost 5 bases and 6 bases, there was a span of 18 bases. The CDR3 is CASSVIEQGGDTQYF. CDR3 nucleotide sequence: TGTGCCAGCAGTGTCATCGAACAGGGGGGGGATACGCAGTATTTT.

The chain employs TRBV10-2 and TRBJ2-7; D remains ambiguous. Trimming left V 5 bases short and J 1 base short, with 12 bases between. This CDR3 is 14 amino acids long. Per the germline V gene, CDR1 is WSHSY and CDR2 is SAAADI. The CDR3 sequence is CASSFVLTSYEQYF. The CDR3 DNA reads TGCGCCAGCAGTTTCGTCCTTACTTCCTACGAGCAGTACTTC.

This chain joins TRBV11-2 and TRBJ2-3; TRBD2 agrees at 12 bases. Germline V gives CDR1 SGHAT, CDR2 FQNNGV. V dropped 3 bases and J dropped 0; count of bases not matched to a gene: 4. This CDR3 is 17 amino acids long. CDR3 nucleotide sequence: TGTGCCAGCAGCTTTGGGACTAGCGGGCCTAGCACAGATACGCAGTATTTT. Translated: CASSFGTSGPSTDTQYF.

The chain carries TRBV7-2 and TRBJ2-7; TRBD2 matches at 10 bases. The CDR3 contains 15 residues. The germline V gene has CDR1 SGHTA and CDR2 FQGNSA. The V and J ends lost 6 bases and 0 bases, in that order; junction bases with no gene match: 5. CDR3 sequence reads: CASSPSGRASYEQYF. In DNA form, the CDR3 reads TGTGCCAGCAGTCCGAGCGGGAGGGCCTCCTACGAGCAGTACTTC. Drawing the rest from reference TRBV7-2 and TRBJ2-7, the complete variable domain is GAGVSQSPSNKVTEKGKDVELRCDPISGHTALYWYRQSLGQGLEFLIYFQGNSAPDKSGLPSDRFSAERTGGSVSTLTIQRTQQEDSAVYLCASSPSGRASYEQYFGPGTRLTVT.

J is TRBJ1-5 and V is TRBV28; TRBD1 aligns across 7 bases. The CDR3 is 15 residues long. V dropped 5 bases and J dropped 3; count of bases not matched to a gene: 7. Germline loops: CDR1 MDHEN, CDR2 SYDVKM. This CDR3 reads CASSVDRVANQPQHF. The DNA for the CDR3 is TGTGCCAGCAGTGTTGACAGGGTCGCCAATCAGCCCCAGCATTTT. The variable domain in full, with the rest retrieved from reference TRBV28 and TRBJ1-5, is DVKVTQSSRYLVKRTGEKVFLECVQDMDHENMFWYRQDPGLGLRLIYFSYDVKMKEKGDIPEGYSVSREKKERFSLILESASTNQTSMYLCASSVDRVANQPQHFGDGTRLSIL.

The rearrangement links TRBV27 to TRBJ2-3; 13 bases fit TRBD2. This CDR3 region has 18 residues. J lost 1 base, V lost 6 bases, and 10 bases had no gene match. Germline CDR1 is MNHEY and CDR2 is SMNVEV (reference sequence). The CDR3: CASRVGQLAGGRTDTQYF. CDR3 nucleotide sequence: TGTGCCAGCAGGGTCGGTCAACTAGCGGGAGGGCGCACAGATACGCAGTATTTT.

The gene calls are TRBV27 and TRBJ2-7; D gene uncertain. Germline CDR1 reads MNHEY; CDR2 reads SMNVEV (reference sequence). The CDR3 extends over 15 amino acids. Trimming left V 2 bases short and J 0 bases short, with 11 bases between. As DNA, the CDR3 is TGTGCCAGCAGTTTAAGATTCGCAGTCTCCTACGAGCAGTACTTC. Translating it yields CASSLRFAVSYEQYF.

The rearrangement links TRBV7-9 to TRBJ2-3, with D perhaps matching TRBD2 (6 bases). Per the germline V gene, CDR1 is SEHNR and CDR2 is FQNEAQ (reference sequence). V was pared by 2 bases and J by 2 bases, with 11 bases between. The CDR3 is 15 residues long. The CDR3 sequence: CASSLYGGATDTQYF. CDR3 bases: TGTGCCAGCAGCTTATACGGAGGGGCCACAGATACGCAGTATTTT.

The chain combines TRBV11-1 with TRBJ2-1; a weak D match, TRBD2 (6 bases). This CDR3 is 19 amino acids long. From germline, CDR1 is SGHAT and CDR2 FQDESV (reference sequence). Trimming took 4 bases from V and 0 from J, leaving 22 bases between them. The CDR3 reads CASSSGILAGPSSYNEQFF. The CDR3 DNA sequence: TGTGCCAGCAGCTCAGGCATCCTTGCGGGGCCTAGCTCCTACAATGAGCAGTTCTTC.

This clone was seen just once. The J gene is TRBJ2-7, the V gene TRBV18; 9 bases map to TRBD2. V lost 3 bases and J lost 2; bases outside the gene matches: 8. CDR1 and CDR2 from the germline V gene are KGHSH and LQKENI. CDR3 size: 16 residues. CDR3 DNA sequence: TGTGCCAGCTCACCGGGTTTAGTAGCGGGAGCCTACGAGCAGTACTTC. Amino acid sequence: CASSPGLVAGAYEQYF.

This clone occurred once. The V gene is TRBV27, the J gene TRBJ2-1; D gene unclear. The CDR3 length is 14 residues. V lost 5 bases and J 0 bases, leaving 8 bases between the germline ends. CDR1 MNHEY and CDR2 SMNVEV come from the germline V gene (reference sequence). Here the CDR3 reads CASSGRSSYNEQFF. CDR3 DNA sequence: TGTGCCAGCAGTGGCCGGAGCTCCTACAATGAGCAGTTCTTC.

This chain links TRBV5-4 with TRBJ2-6; D might be TRBD2 (6 bases). The germline V and J ends were trimmed by 4 bases and 8 bases, with 16 bases remaining between them. Germline CDR1 SGHNT, CDR2 YYREEE (reference sequence). This CDR3 is built from 15 residues. The CDR3 DNA sequence: TGTGCCAGCAGCCCCCATAGGGAGGAGACCAACGTCCTGACTTTC. Amino acids: CASSPHREETNVLTF. Variable domain in full (rest from reference TRBV5-4 and TRBJ2-6): ETGVTQSPTHLIKTRGQQVTLRCSSQSGHNTVSWYQQALGQGPQFIFQYYREEENGRGNFPPRFSGLQFPNYSSELNVNALELDDSALYLCASSPHREETNVLTFGAGSRLTVL.

The chain employs TRBV29-1 and TRBJ1-2, with TRBD1 matching over 9 bases. Looked up from germline, CDR1 is SQVTM and CDR2 is ANQGSEA. The CDR3 loop spans 15 amino acids. V was clipped by 4 bases and J by 8 bases; unmatched bases: 14. CDR3 residues: CSVGLIGTGRMGYTF. Written as DNA, the CDR3 is TGCAGCGTTGGACTAATCGGGACAGGGAGGATGGGCTACACCTTC. Variable domain in full (rest from reference TRBV29-1 and TRBJ1-2): SAVISQKPSRDICQRGTSLTIQCQVDSQVTMMFWYRQQPGQSLTLIATANQGSEATYESGFVIDKFPISRPNLTFSTLTVSNMSPEDSSIYLCSVGLIGTGRMGYTFGSGTRLTVV.